The rows below give T cell receptor beta chains drawn from one sample of a study of blood T cell repertoires in COVID-19. Assay: immunoSEQ multiplex PCR; the TCRdb copy retains only in-frame clones and omits some. Among approximately 320,000 clones listed, over 80% were seen once. The material sequenced was PBMCs or T cells enriched from blood (not recorded which). The origin of the receptors is a woman younger than 35 who had recovered from COVID-19. CDR3s include the opening cysteine and the closing phenylalanine or tryptophan. Fields, in order: J gene, clone size, D gene, V gene, CDR3 protein, CDR3 DNA. The D gene is left open where the match is weak. Clone sizes are given selectively: once, few, many, or a class where the clone is expanded.

>TRBJ1-2|once|NA|TRBV30
CAWGRQLYGYTF
TGTGCCTGGGGACGACAGCTCTATGGCTACACCTTC
>TRBJ1-6|NA|NA|TRBV7-9
CASSLENSPLHF
TGTGCCAGCAGCTTGGAGAATTCACCCCTCCACTTT
>TRBJ2-7|NA|TRBD2|TRBV15
CATSRRTSGSYEQYF
TGTGCCACCAGCAGGCGGACTAGCGGATCCTACGAGCAGTACTTC
>TRBJ1-2|NA|TRBD1|TRBV5-1
CASSLAGQGDGYTF
TGCGCCAGCAGCTTGGCCGGACAGGGTGATGGCTACACCTTC
>TRBJ2-1|NA|TRBD2|TRBV6-8
CASSRRLAPSYNEQFF
TGTGCCAGCAGCCGCAGACTAGCGCCTTCCTACAATGAGCAGTTCTTC
>TRBJ2-7|few|NA|TRBV7-9
CASSLAGTYEQYF
TGTGCCAGCAGCTTAGCCGGGACTTACGAGCAGTACTTC
>TRBJ2-3|NA|TRBD2|TRBV3-1/TRBV3-2
CASSPGLAGANSAADTQYF
TGTGCCAGCAGCCCAGGACTAGCGGGGGCAAATTCAGCGGCAGATACGCAGTATTTT
>TRBJ1-2|NA|NA|TRBV7-2
CASAEQGRNYGYTF
TGTGCCAGCGCTGAACAGGGTAGGAACTATGGCTACACCTTC
>TRBJ1-6|NA|NA|TRBV7-9
CASESPLHF
TGTGCCAGCGAGTCACCCCTCCACTTT
>TRBJ2-3|NA|NA|TRBV20-1
CSASGGLDVDTQYF
TGCAGTGCTAGTGGGGGGCTGGATGTCGATACGCAGTATTTT
>TRBJ1-1|NA|NA|TRBV7-3
CASSLQAVDTEAFF
TGTGCCAGCAGCTTACAGGCAGTGGACACTGAAGCTTTCTTT
>TRBJ2-2|NA|NA|TRBV29-1
CSVGPGNLPGELFF
TGCAGCGTTGGACCGGGGAACCTCCCCGGGGAGCTGTTTTTT
>TRBJ1-4|NA|NA|TRBV7-6
CASSLARQVFNEKLFF
TGTGCCAGCAGCTTAGCCCGACAGGTGTTCAATGAAAAACTGTTTTTT
>TRBJ2-2|NA|TRBD1|TRBV19
CASSQDRGDTGELFF
TGTGCCAGTAGTCAAGACAGGGGAGACACCGGGGAGCTGTTTTTT
>TRBJ2-5|NA|NA|TRBV5-4
CASSLATVSPETQYF
TGTGCCAGCAGCTTGGCCACGGTGTCCCCAGAGACCCAGTACTTC
>TRBJ1-2|NA|NA|TRBV23-1
CASSRNFGSAGGETYGYTF
TGCGCCAGCAGTCGGAACTTTGGTTCTGCTGGGGGGGAAACATATGGCTACACCTTC
>TRBJ1-2|NA|NA|TRBV11-2
CASSPSGANYGYTF
TGTGCCAGCAGCCCCTCCGGAGCTAACTATGGCTACACCTTC
>TRBJ2-1|NA|TRBD2|TRBV27
CASSSAPGGRREQFF
TGTGCCAGCAGTAGTGCTCCGGGAGGACGTCGTGAGCAGTTCTTC
>TRBJ2-5|NA|NA|TRBV11-3
CASSRYGHLQETQYF
TGTGCCAGCAGCCGATATGGACACCTCCAAGAGACCCAGTACTTC
>TRBJ1-1|NA|TRBD1|TRBV7-2
CASSLRTGGRTNTEAFF
TGTGCCAGCAGCCTAAGGACAGGGGGCCGAACGAACACTGAAGCTTTCTTT
>TRBJ1-1|once|NA|TRBV4-2
CASSHGRGLKTEAFF
TGTGCCAGCAGCCATGGCAGGGGTTTGAAGACTGAAGCTTTCTTT
>TRBJ1-2|NA|TRBD1|TRBV27
CASRASGQDYGYTF
TGTGCCAGCAGGGCCTCTGGACAGGACTATGGCTACACCTTC
>TRBJ2-1|NA|TRBD1|TRBV9
CASSQGQGELYEQFF
TGTGCCAGCAGCCAGGGACAGGGAGAACTCTATGAGCAGTTCTTC
>TRBJ2-7|NA|TRBD2|TRBV6-5
CASSYEAGGWSYEQYF
TGTGCCAGCAGTTACGAAGCGGGAGGGTGGTCCTACGAGCAGTACTTC
>TRBJ2-2|NA|NA|TRBV25-1
CASRQGIGELFF
TGTGCCAGCAGACAGGGAATCGGGGAGCTGTTTTTT
>TRBJ2-1|NA|TRBD1|TRBV5-1
CASSLGTDSYNEQFF
TGCGCCAGCAGCTTAGGGACAGACTCCTACAATGAGCAGTTCTTC
>TRBJ1-6|once|TRBD1|TRBV2
CASRATTGMYNSPLHF
TGTGCCAGCAGGGCTACGACAGGGATGTATAATTCACCCCTCCACTTT
>TRBJ1-3|NA|TRBD1|TRBV7-6
CASSSTGTGPGGENTIYF
TGTGCCAGCAGCTCGACGGGGACAGGACCAGGAGGGGAAAACACCATATATTTT
>TRBJ1-4|NA|NA|TRBV6-5
CASSQNYRNEKLFF
TGTGCCAGCAGCCAGAACTACAGGAATGAAAAACTGTTTTTT
>TRBJ1-1|NA|TRBD1|TRBV18
CASSPTGTGSTEAFF
TGTGCCAGCTCACCAACCGGGACAGGGAGCACTGAAGCTTTCTTT
>TRBJ2-4|NA|TRBD1|TRBV3-1/TRBV3-2
CASSQDVTGGMRKNIQYF
TGTGCCAGCAGCCAAGACGTGACAGGGGGAATGAGGAAAAACATTCAGTACTTC
>TRBJ1-4|NA|TRBD1|TRBV18
CASSATTGGDEKLFF
TGTGCCAGCTCAGCCACTACAGGGGGAGATGAAAAACTGTTTTTT
>TRBJ2-3|NA|NA|TRBV3-1/TRBV3-2
CASRKGASDTQYF
TGTGCCAGCAGGAAAGGAGCATCAGATACGCAGTATTTT
>TRBJ1-2|NA|TRBD1|TRBV6-2/TRBV6-3
CASSYSGGQGDGYTF
TGTGCCAGCAGTTACTCGGGGGGACAGGGTGATGGCTACACCTTC
>TRBJ2-7|once|TRBD1|TRBV28
CASSPRGPKTYEQYF
TGTGCCAGCAGCCCCAGGGGGCCGAAGACTTACGAGCAGTACTTC
>TRBJ2-5|NA|TRBD1|TRBV5-4
CASSLGGTGGETQYF
TGTGCCAGCAGCTTGGGTGGGACAGGGGGGGAGACCCAGTACTTC
>TRBJ1-5|NA|NA|TRBV9
CASSAEGGRQPQHF
TGTGCCAGCAGCGCCGAGGGAGGCCGTCAGCCCCAGCATTTT
>TRBJ2-3|once|NA|TRBV5-6
CASSLEAGLNTDTQYF
TGTGCCAGCAGCTTGGAGGCGGGCCTCAACACAGATACGCAGTATTTT
>TRBJ2-7|NA|NA|TRBV7-8
CASSLSRITYEQYF
TGTGCCAGCAGCTTATCCAGGATAACCTACGAGCAGTACTTC
>TRBJ2-3|NA|NA|TRBV7-2
CASSRRPDTQYF
TGTGCCAGCAGTCGGAGGCCCGATACGCAGTATTTT
>TRBJ1-2|once|NA|TRBV10-3
CAIKDSPSPNYGYTF
TGTGCCATCAAGGACAGCCCGTCGCCTAACTATGGCTACACCTTC
>TRBJ2-1|NA|NA|TRBV20-1
CSASFSPKRLNEQFF
TGCAGTGCTAGTTTTAGCCCTAAACGACTCAATGAGCAGTTCTTC
>TRBJ1-4|NA|NA|TRBV21-1
CASSIPGELNEKLFF
TGTGCCAGCAGCATCCCAGGGGAGTTGAATGAAAAACTGTTTTTT